The 26 T cell receptor beta chains given below trace back to one sample, sequenced in a study of blood T cell repertoires in COVID-19. The table came from immunoSEQ multiplex PCR; TCRdb's copy has only in-frame clones and leaves some out. The sample has approximately 100,000 clones; around 84% are singletons. Sequenced input: peripheral blood. Receptor source: a human donor in a cohort sampled during active COVID-19.

The V call is TRBV5-1, the J call TRBJ1-1; the D gene is possibly TRBD1 (6 bases). With 2 bases removed from V and 7 bases from J, the gap between germline ends came to 12 bases. The CDR3 sequence is 13 residues long. Germline V gene data show CDR1 as SGHRS and CDR2 as YFSETQ. CDR3 DNA: TGCGCCAGCAGCTTTAACAGGGACCTTGAAGCTTTCTTT. It is translated as CASSFNRDLEAFF.

This clone was seen only a few times. V and J are TRBV5-1 and TRBJ2-7; 8 bases are shared with TRBD1. V shed 4 bases and J 5 bases; nucleotides not matched to a gene: 14. CDR3 length: 16 residues. Germline V lookup: CDR1 SGHRS, CDR2 YFSETQ. The CDR3 spells CASSMDRAISRNEQYF. The CDR3 bases are TGCGCCAGCAGCATGGACAGGGCGATCTCGAGGAACGAGCAGTACTTC.

The CDR3 coding sequence is TGTGCCAGCCCGCCCCAAGGGGAAGAGACAGGAACTAATGAAAAACTGTTTTTT. Translated: CASPPQGEETGTNEKLFF. The chain joins TRBV6-8 to TRBJ1-4, with D perhaps TRBD1 (6 bases). The CDR3 extends over 18 amino acids. CDR1 and CDR2 (germline): MNHGY, SAAAGT. Between the trimmed V and J ends, which lost 8 bases and 1 base, there was a span of 23 bases.

This chain links TRBV5-1 with TRBJ1-2; TRBD1 matches at 7 bases. The CDR3 length is 15 residues. V dropped 3 bases and J dropped 8; count of bases not matched to a gene: 13. Germline CDR1 is SGHRS and CDR2 is YFSETQ. For the CDR3, the DNA is TGCGCCAGCAGCTCAGATGGGACAGCGCCCTACGGCTACACCTTC. Translation gives CASSSDGTAPYGYTF.

This chain uses TRBV27 with TRBJ1-5; the match to TRBD1 covers 9 bases. The CDR3 has 17 amino acids. The germline CDR1 and CDR2 sequences are MNHEY and SMNVEV (reference sequence). V lost 5 bases, J lost 4 bases, and 12 bases stayed unmatched. The CDR3 spells CASSPGQGAGKNQPQHF. CDR3 coding DNA: TGTGCCAGCAGTCCGGGACAGGGAGCGGGGAAAAATCAGCCCCAGCATTTT.

The chain uses TRBV27 and TRBJ1-4, with TRBD1 matching 7 bases. The CDR3 totals 16 residues. Germline V gene sequence: CDR1 MNHEY, CDR2 SMNVEV (reference sequence). Trimming cost V 3 bases and J 7 bases; bases outside gene matches: 11. CDR3 bases: TGTGCCAGCAGTTTCACCGCCGGGACAGCATTTGAAAAACTGTTTTTT. It codes for CASSFTAGTAFEKLFF.

This sequence joins TRBV2 and TRBJ1-2, with D possibly matching TRBD1 (6 bases). The germline V gene has CDR1 SNHLY and CDR2 FYNNEI. V lost 6 bases to trimming and J lost 6 bases, with 17 bases between them. This CDR3 is built from 14 residues. CDR3 in amino acids: CASRPPGTYHGYTF. The CDR3 DNA reads as TGTGCCAGCAGGCCCCCCGGGACATACCATGGCTACACCTTC. The full variable domain, with the rest looked up from reference TRBV2 and TRBJ1-2, is EPEVTQTPSHQVTQMGQEVILRCVPISNHLYFYWYRQILGQKVEFLVSFYNNEISEKSEIFDDQFSVERPDGSNFTLKIRSTKLEDSAMYFCASRPPGTYHGYTFGSGTRLTVV.

The chain carries TRBV10-3 and TRBJ1-2, with no clear D. Germline V gene data show CDR1 as ENHRY and CDR2 as SYGVKD. The CDR3 extends over 11 amino acids. V lost 4 bases and J lost 8, with 8 bases in between. For the CDR3, the DNA is TGTGCCATCAGTGGAGGGTTCGGCTACACCTTC. Translated: CAISGGFGYTF.

This chain connects TRBV5-1 to TRBJ1-2; the match to TRBD1 covers 8 bases. With V trimmed by 1 base and J by 9 bases, 11 bases remained unmatched. CDR3 length: 15 residues. The germline CDR1 and CDR2 sequences are SGHRS and YFSETQ. This CDR3 reads CASSLPGQGRVSYTF. The CDR3, as DNA: TGCGCCAGCAGCTTGCCCGGACAGGGAAGAGTGAGCTACACCTTC.

The V call is TRBV4-3, the J call TRBJ1-5; tentative D call: TRBD1 (5 bases). The germline V gene encodes CDR1 LGHNA and CDR2 YSLEER. CDR3 size: 15 residues. Trimming took off 0 bases at V and 5 bases at J, with 11 bases between the two ends. This CDR3 is CASSQDGRGDQPQHF. Written as DNA, the CDR3 is TGCGCCAGCAGCCAAGACGGCCGGGGGGATCAGCCCCAGCATTTT.

The chain combines TRBV6-2 or TRBV6-3 with TRBJ1-2; possibly TRBD1 for D (5 bases). The V end lost 2 bases, the J end lost 8 bases, and 12 bases lay between the germline ends. The V gene's germline CDR1 is MNHEY and CDR2 SVGEGT. The length of the CDR3 is 13 residues. As DNA, the CDR3 is TGTGCCAGCAGTTACGCCCAGGGCCGCGGCTACACCTTC. Translation: CASSYAQGRGYTF.

The chain uses TRBV7-9 and TRBJ2-7; TRBD2 agrees at 7 bases. J lost 2 bases, V lost 3 bases, and 10 bases had no gene match. This CDR3 comprises 16 residues. Germline loops: CDR1 SEHNR, CDR2 FQNEAQ (reference sequence). The CDR3 nucleotides read TGTGCCAGCAGCTTGGCCGGGCCCCGGGGGGCCTACGAGCAGTACTTC. Its translation: CASSLAGPRGAYEQYF. The complete variable domain, with remaining parts taken from reference TRBV7-9 and TRBJ2-7, reads DTGVSQNPRHKITKRGQNVTFRCDPISEHNRLYWYRQTLGQGPEFLTYFQNEAQLEKSRLLSDRFSAERPKGSFSTLEIQRTEQGDSAMYLCASSLAGPRGAYEQYFGPGTRLTVT.

The V call is TRBV2, the J call TRBJ2-2, with D possibly TRBD1 on 5 matching bases. Germline assignment: CDR1 SNHLY and CDR2 FYNNEI. The CDR3 has 14 residues. The germline V and J ends were trimmed by 6 bases and 5 bases, with 13 bases remaining between them. CDR3 loop: CASRQGASTGELFF. Written as DNA, the CDR3 is TGTGCCAGCAGGCAGGGTGCGTCAACCGGGGAGCTGTTTTTT. Filled out from reference TRBV2 and TRBJ2-2, the complete variable domain reads EPEVTQTPSHQVTQMGQEVILRCVPISNHLYFYWYRQILGQKVEFLVSFYNNEISEKSEIFDDQFSVERPDGSNFTLKIRSTKLEDSAMYFCASRQGASTGELFFGEGSRLTVL.

The V gene is TRBV10-1, the J gene TRBJ2-2; weak D call: TRBD1 (5 bases). Germline V gene sequence: CDR1 WNHNN, CDR2 SYGVQD (reference sequence). The CDR3 sequence is 16 residues long. V was trimmed by 6 bases and J by 0 bases, leaving 14 bases between them. As DNA, the CDR3 is TGCGCCAGCAGGGCACTTAGGGGCGCGAACACCGGGGAGCTGTTTTTT. Protein: CASRALRGANTGELFF.

In this sample, this clone turned up a few times. The J gene is TRBJ1-2, the V gene TRBV2; weak D call: TRBD1 (5 bases). Germline V gives CDR1 SNHLY, CDR2 FYNNEI. This CDR3 is built from 16 residues. Trimming left V 5 bases short and J 3 bases short, with 19 bases between. The CDR3 sequence: CASSLATGFPHYGYTF. The CDR3 nucleotides are TGTGCCAGCAGTTTAGCCACAGGATTCCCCCACTATGGCTACACCTTC. Filled out from reference TRBV2 and TRBJ1-2, the complete variable domain reads EPEVTQTPSHQVTQMGQEVILRCVPISNHLYFYWYRQILGQKVEFLVSFYNNEISEKSEIFDDQFSVERPDGSNFTLKIRSTKLEDSAMYFCASSLATGFPHYGYTFGSGTRLTVV.

This clone has more than one count but fewer than ten. The V and J genes are TRBV6-6 and TRBJ2-2; 7 bases are a match to TRBD2. With V trimmed by 2 bases and J by 5 bases, 2 bases remained unmatched. This CDR3 has 14 residues. Looked up from germline, CDR1 is MNHNY and CDR2 is SVGAGI (reference sequence). This CDR3 reads CASSYGTMTGELFF. CDR3 bases: TGTGCCAGCAGTTACGGGACTATGACCGGGGAGCTGTTTTTT.

The rearrangement uses TRBV7-6 and TRBJ2-2; possibly TRBD1 for D (7 bases). CDR1 is SGHVS, CDR2 FNYEAQ, per germline. The CDR3 contains 16 residues. Trimming took off 4 bases at V and 6 bases at J, with 18 bases between the two ends. CDR3 sequence reads: CASSSKGGRGAGELFF. The CDR3 region has the DNA TGTGCCAGCAGCTCCAAAGGGGGCAGGGGGGCCGGGGAGCTGTTTTTT.

This chain uses TRBV29-1 with TRBJ2-3; D not certain. CDR3 size: 12 residues. CDR1 is SQVTM and CDR2 is ANQGSEA in the germline V gene. Trimming left V 7 bases short and J 4 bases short, with 12 bases between. The CDR3 DNA follows: TGCAGCGCAGCAACGGGTGCAGATACGCAGTATTTT. Amino acid sequence: CSAATGADTQYF.

The V gene is TRBV19, the J gene TRBJ1-1, with TRBD1 matching 10 bases. J was trimmed by 4 bases and V by 4 bases; bases with no gene match: 3. The CDR3 totals 14 residues. Germline lookup yields CDR1 LNHDA and CDR2 SQIVND (reference sequence). CDR3 residues: CASSTGTGVTEAFF. The CDR3 nucleotides are TGTGCCAGTAGTACAGGGACAGGGGTCACTGAAGCTTTCTTT.

The chain links TRBV11-3 to TRBJ2-5; TRBD1 might be the D (6 bases). Trimming pared 0 bases from V and 0 bases from J, leaving 8 bases between. CDR3 size: 15 residues. Germline V gene sequence: CDR1 SGHNT, CDR2 YENEEA. CDR3 loop: CASSLERGYQETQYF. In DNA form, the CDR3 reads TGTGCCAGCAGCTTAGAAAGGGGGTACCAAGAGACCCAGTACTTC.

The sample holds a few counts of this clone. The V and J genes are TRBV3-1 (or the pseudogene TRBV3-2) and TRBJ2-5, with no clear D. CDR1 is LGHDT, CDR2 YNNKEL, per germline (reference sequence). The CDR3 is 16 amino acids. V was shortened by 0 bases and J by 1 base, with 12 bases between the two germline ends. Written as DNA, the CDR3 is TGTGCCAGCAGCCAAGATGTCGACCAGGTCCAAGAGACCCAGTACTTC. This encodes CASSQDVDQVQETQYF.

The chain is built from TRBV19 and TRBJ1-4, with 7 bases matching TRBD1. Looked up from germline, CDR1 is LNHDA and CDR2 is SQIVND (reference sequence). This CDR3 contains 13 residues. Trimming took 9 bases from V and 7 from J; bases not matched to a gene: 8. The CDR3 DNA reads as TGTGCCAGCAGGACAGGTTTGGGTGAAAAACTGTTTTTT. Its protein product is CASRTGLGEKLFF.

V usage is TRBV3-1 (or the pseudogene TRBV3-2) and J usage is TRBJ1-6, with 8 bases aligning to TRBD1. The germline CDR1 and CDR2 sequences are LGHDT and YNNKEL (reference sequence). This CDR3 comprises 14 residues. After removal of 3 bases from V and 5 bases from J, the junction contained 0 bases not matched to a gene. CDR3 nucleotides: TGTGCCAGCAGCCAGGGACAGGATAATTCACCCCTCCACTTT. Its protein is CASSQGQDNSPLHF.

The rearrangement joins TRBV7-6 to TRBJ2-1; perhaps TRBD2 as D (7 bases). Germline-derived CDR1 and CDR2 are SGHVS and FNYEAQ. This CDR3 contains 16 residues. V lost 2 bases and J lost 7, with 18 bases in between. The CDR3 coding sequence is TGTGCCAGCAGCTTATCACCGGGGGGCATAGGTAATGAGCAGTTCTTC. Protein sequence: CASSLSPGGIGNEQFF.

This clone was recorded once. This sequence joins TRBV5-8 and TRBJ2-6, with 7 bases that match TRBD1. Germline-derived CDR1 and CDR2 are SGHTS and YDEGEE. The CDR3 totals 17 residues. Trimming removed 8 bases from V and 0 bases from J; junction bases left unmatched: 11. The CDR3 DNA reads TGTGCCAGTGAACCGGGACAGAAATTCTCTGGGGCCAACGTCCTGACTTTC. It translates to CASEPGQKFSGANVLTF. Full variable domain (rest looked up from reference TRBV5-8 and TRBJ2-6): EAGVTQSPTHLIKTRGQQATLRCSPISGHTSVYWYQQALGLGLQFLLWYDEGEERNRGNFPPRFSGRQFPNYSSELNVNALELEDSALYLCASEPGQKFSGANVLTFGAGSRLTVL.

The chain employs TRBV7-2 and TRBJ2-1, with 12 bases identical to TRBD2. CDR3 size: 14 residues. The germline V gene encodes CDR1 SGHTA and CDR2 FQGNSA. The V segment lost 2 bases and the J segment 9 bases; nucleotides outside the gene matches: 2. The CDR3 loop is CASSLLAGGLEQFF. CDR3 nucleotide sequence: TGTGCCAGCAGCTTACTAGCGGGGGGGCTTGAGCAGTTCTTC. The entire variable domain, with the rest obtained from reference TRBV7-2 and TRBJ2-1, is as follows: GAGVSQSPSNKVTEKGKDVELRCDPISGHTALYWYRQSLGQGLEFLIYFQGNSAPDKSGLPSDRFSAERTGGSVSTLTIQRTQQEDSAVYLCASSLLAGGLEQFFGPGTRLTVL.